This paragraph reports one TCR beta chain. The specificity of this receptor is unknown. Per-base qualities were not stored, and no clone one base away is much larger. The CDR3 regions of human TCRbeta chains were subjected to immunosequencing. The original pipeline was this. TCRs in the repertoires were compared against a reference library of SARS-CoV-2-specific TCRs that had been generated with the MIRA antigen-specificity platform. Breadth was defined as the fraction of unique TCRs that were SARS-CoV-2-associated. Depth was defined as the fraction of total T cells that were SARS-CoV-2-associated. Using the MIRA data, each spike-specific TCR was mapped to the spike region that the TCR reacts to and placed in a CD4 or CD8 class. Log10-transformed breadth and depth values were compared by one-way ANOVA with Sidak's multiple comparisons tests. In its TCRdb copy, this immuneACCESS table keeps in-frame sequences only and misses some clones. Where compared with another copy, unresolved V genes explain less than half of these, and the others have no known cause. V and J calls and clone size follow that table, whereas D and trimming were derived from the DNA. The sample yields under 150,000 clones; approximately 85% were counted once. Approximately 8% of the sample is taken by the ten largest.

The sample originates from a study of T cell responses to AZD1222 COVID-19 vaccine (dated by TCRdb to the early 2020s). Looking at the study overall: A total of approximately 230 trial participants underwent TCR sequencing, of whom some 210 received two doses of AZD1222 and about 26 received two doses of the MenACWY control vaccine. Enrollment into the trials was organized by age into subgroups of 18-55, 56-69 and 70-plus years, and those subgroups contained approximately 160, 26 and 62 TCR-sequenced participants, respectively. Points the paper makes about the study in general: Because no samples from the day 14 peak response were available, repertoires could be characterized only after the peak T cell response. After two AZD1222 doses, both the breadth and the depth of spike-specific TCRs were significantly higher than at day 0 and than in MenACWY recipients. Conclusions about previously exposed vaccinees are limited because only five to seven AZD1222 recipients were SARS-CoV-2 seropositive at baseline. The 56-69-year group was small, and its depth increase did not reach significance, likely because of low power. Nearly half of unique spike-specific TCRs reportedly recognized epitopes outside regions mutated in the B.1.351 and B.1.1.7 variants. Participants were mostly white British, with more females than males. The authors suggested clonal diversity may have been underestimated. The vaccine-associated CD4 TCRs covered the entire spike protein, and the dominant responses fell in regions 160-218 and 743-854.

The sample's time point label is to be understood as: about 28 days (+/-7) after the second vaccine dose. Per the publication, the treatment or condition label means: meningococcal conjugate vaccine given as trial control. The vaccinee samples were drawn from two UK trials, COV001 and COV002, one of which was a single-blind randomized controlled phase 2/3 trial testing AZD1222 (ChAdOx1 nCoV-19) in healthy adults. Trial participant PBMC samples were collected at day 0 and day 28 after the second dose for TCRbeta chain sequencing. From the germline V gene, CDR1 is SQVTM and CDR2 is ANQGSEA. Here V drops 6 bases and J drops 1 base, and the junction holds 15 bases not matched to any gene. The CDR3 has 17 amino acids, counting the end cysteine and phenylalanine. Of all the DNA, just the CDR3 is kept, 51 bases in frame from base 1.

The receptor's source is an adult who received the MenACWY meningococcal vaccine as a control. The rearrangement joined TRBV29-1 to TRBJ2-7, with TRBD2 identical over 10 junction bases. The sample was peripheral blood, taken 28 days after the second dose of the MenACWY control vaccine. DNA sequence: TGCAGCGTGGGGGGAGAGGTTGTAGCGGGAGGATCCTACGAGCAGTACTTC. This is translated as CSVGGEVVAGGSYEQYF.